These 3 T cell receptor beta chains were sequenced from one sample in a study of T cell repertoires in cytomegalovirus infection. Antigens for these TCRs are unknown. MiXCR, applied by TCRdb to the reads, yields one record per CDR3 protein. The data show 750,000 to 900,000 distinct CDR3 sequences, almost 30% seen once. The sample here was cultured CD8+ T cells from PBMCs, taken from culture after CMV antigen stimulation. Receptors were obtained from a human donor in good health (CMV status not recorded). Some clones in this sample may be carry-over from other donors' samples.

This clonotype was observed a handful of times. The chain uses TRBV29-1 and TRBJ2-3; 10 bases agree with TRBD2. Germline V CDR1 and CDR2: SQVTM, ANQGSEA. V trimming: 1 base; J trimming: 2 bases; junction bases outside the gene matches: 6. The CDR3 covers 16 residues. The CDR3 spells CSVEAGAGGTTDTQYF. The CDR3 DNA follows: TGCAGCGTTGAAGCGGGAGCGGGGGGGACCACAGATACGCAGTATTTT.

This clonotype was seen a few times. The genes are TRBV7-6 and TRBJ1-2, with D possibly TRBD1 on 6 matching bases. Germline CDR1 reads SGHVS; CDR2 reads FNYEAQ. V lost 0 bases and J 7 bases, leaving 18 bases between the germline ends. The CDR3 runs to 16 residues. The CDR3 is CASSLAPVPGAVGYTF. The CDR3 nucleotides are TGTGCCAGCAGCTTAGCTCCGGTACCGGGGGCGGTTGGCTACACCTTC.

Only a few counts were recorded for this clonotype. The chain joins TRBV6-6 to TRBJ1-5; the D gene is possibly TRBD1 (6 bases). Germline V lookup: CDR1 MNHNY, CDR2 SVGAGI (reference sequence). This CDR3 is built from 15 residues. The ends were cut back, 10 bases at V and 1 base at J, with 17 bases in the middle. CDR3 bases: TGTGCCACCCTGCAGGGGTTCAGAAGCAATCAGCCCCAGCATTTT. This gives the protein CATLQGFRSNQPQHF.